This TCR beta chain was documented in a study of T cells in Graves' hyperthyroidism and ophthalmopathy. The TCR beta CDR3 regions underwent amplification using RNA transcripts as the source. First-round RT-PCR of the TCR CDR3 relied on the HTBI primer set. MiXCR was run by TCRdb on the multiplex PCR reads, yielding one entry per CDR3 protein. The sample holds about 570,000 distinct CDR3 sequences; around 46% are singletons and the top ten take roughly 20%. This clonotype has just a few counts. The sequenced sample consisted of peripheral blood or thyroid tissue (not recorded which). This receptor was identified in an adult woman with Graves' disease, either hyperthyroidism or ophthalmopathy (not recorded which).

The CDR3 DNA follows: TGTGCCATCAGGGATGGTAGCGGGTCTTACAATGAGCAGTTCTTC. Amino acid sequence: CAIRDGSGSYNEQFF. The chain has TRBV10-3 and TRBJ2-1, with TRBD2 matching 7 bases. The CDR3 length is 15 residues. The germline gives CDR1 ENHRY, CDR2 SYGVKD. V trimming: 6 bases; J trimming: 4 bases; junction bases outside the gene matches: 9.